Shown below are 9 T cell receptor beta chains from a single sample sequenced in a study of cytomegalovirus exposure and HLA in healthy donors. The PCR had 60 Vbeta and 13 Jbeta primers. The method was immunoSEQ multiplex PCR; TCRdb's version includes in-frame clones alone and lacks a portion of them. The table lists over 30,000 clones, just over 85% of them singletons. The sample consisted of PBMCs. These receptors all come from a woman in her forties in good health and CMV-seropositive.

CDR3 bases: TGTGCCATCAGGGATCCCAGGAACACCATATATTTT. Amino acids: CAIRDPRNTIYF. The gene calls are TRBV10-3 and TRBJ1-3; D is unclear. The V and J ends lost 6 bases and 7 bases respectively, with 10 bases between them. This CDR3 is 12 amino acids long. Germline values: CDR1 ENHRY, CDR2 SYGVKD.

The chain joins TRBV2 to TRBJ2-1; 8 nucleotides line up with TRBD1. After removal of 6 bases from V and 0 bases from J, the junction contained 1 base not matched to a gene. The CDR3 runs 14 residues. Germline values: CDR1 SNHLY, CDR2 FYNNEI. CDR3 sequence: CASRDRVSYNEQFF. CDR3 bases: TGTGCCAGCAGGGACAGGGTCTCCTACAATGAGCAGTTCTTC.

The sample holds a few counts of this clone. The V and J genes are TRBV5-4 and TRBJ1-3; perhaps TRBD1 as D (5 bases). The germline V gene encodes CDR1 SGHNT and CDR2 YYREEE (reference sequence). V was cut by 4 bases and J by 2 bases, with 13 bases left in between. The CDR3 spans 15 residues. The CDR3 nucleotides read TGTGCCAGCAGCCCAGGACATCAGGCTGGAAACACCATATATTTT. Its protein product is CASSPGHQAGNTIYF.

This clone came up once. The V gene is TRBV7-6, the J gene TRBJ2-7; 11 nucleotides line up with TRBD2. The germline V gene encodes CDR1 SGHVS and CDR2 FNYEAQ. After removal of 3 bases from V and 6 bases from J, the junction contained 7 bases not matched to a gene. The CDR3 runs 15 residues. CDR3 DNA: TGTGCCAGCAGCTTTGGGTTAGCGGGGGGGCCCGAGCAGTACTTC. The encoded protein is CASSFGLAGGPEQYF.

This chain links TRBV19 with TRBJ1-1, with D tentatively TRBD1 (5 bases). V gave up 5 bases and J gave up 0 bases, with 13 bases separating them. Looked up from germline, CDR1 is LNHDA and CDR2 is SQIVND (reference sequence). The CDR3 has 15 residues. This CDR3 is CASSYQDTMNTEAFF. CDR3 bases: TGTGCCAGTAGTTATCAGGACACAATGAACACTGAAGCTTTCTTT.

The chain employs TRBV5-6 and TRBJ1-1; no definite D call. Looked up from germline, CDR1 is SGHDT and CDR2 is YYEEEE. This CDR3 has 14 amino acids. V was cut by 2 bases and J by 1 base, with 9 bases left in between. The DNA for the CDR3 is TGTGCCAGCAGCTTATGGGCCGGGAACACTGAAGCTTTCTTT. This gives the protein CASSLWAGNTEAFF.

The V call is TRBV11-3, the J call TRBJ2-2, with 13 bases that match TRBD2. Trimming took 5 bases from V and 7 from J; bases not matched to a gene: 10. This CDR3 spans 17 amino acids. In germline, CDR1 is SGHNT, CDR2 YENEEA. The CDR3 nucleotides read TGTGCCAGCAGCCCCACTAGCGGGGGGGCCCCCCACGGGGAGCTGTTTTTT. Amino acids: CASSPTSGGAPHGELFF.

This clone was seen only a few times. V gene TRBV27 combines with J gene TRBJ1-1, with a tentative D call TRBD1 (6 bases). This CDR3 is 14 amino acids long. V lost 2 bases, J lost 1 base, and 8 bases lay in between. Germline loops: CDR1 MNHEY, CDR2 SMNVEV (reference sequence). CDR3 sequence: CASSLTDRNTEAFF. The CDR3 region has the DNA TGTGCCAGCAGTTTAACGGACAGGAACACTGAAGCTTTCTTT.

This rearrangement joins TRBV4-3 to TRBJ1-1; 7 bases agree with TRBD1. The CDR3 covers 14 residues. Per the germline V gene, CDR1 is LGHNA and CDR2 is YSLEER. Trimming at V came to 4 bases and at J to 1 base, leaving 3 bases not matched to a gene. CDR3 residues: CASSLGTANTEAFF. The CDR3 bases are TGCGCCAGCAGCCTCGGGACAGCGAACACTGAAGCTTTCTTT.